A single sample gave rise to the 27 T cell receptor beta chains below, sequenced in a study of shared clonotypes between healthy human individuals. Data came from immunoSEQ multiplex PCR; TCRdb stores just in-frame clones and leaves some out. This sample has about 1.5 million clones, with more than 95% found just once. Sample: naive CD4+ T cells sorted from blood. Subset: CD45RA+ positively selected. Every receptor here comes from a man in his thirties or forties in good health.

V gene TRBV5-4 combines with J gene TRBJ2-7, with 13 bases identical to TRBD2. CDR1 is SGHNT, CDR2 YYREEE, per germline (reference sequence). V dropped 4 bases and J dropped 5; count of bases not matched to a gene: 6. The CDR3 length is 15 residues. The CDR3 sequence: CASSQGLAGRNEQYF. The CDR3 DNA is TGTGCCAGCAGCCAGGGACTAGCGGGAAGGAACGAGCAGTACTTC.

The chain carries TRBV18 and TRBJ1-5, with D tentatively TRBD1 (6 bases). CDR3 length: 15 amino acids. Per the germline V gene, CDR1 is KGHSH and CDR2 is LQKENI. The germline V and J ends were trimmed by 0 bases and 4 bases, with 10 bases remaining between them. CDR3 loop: CASSPPTGSNQPQHF. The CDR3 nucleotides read TGTGCCAGCTCACCACCGACAGGAAGTAATCAGCCCCAGCATTTT.

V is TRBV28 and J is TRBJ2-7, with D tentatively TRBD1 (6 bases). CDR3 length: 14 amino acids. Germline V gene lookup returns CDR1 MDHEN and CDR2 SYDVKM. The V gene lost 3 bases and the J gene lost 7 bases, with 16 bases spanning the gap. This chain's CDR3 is CASSFLTGVGEQYF. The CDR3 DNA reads TGTGCCAGCAGTTTCCTGACAGGCGTGGGGGAGCAGTACTTC.

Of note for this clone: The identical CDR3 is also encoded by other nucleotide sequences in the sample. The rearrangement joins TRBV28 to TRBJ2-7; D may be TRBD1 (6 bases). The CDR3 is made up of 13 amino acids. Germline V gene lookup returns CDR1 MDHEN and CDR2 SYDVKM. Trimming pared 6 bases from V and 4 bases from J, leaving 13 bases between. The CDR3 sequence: CASSFQGSYEQYF. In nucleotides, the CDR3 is TGTGCCAGCAGCTTTCAGGGGAGTTACGAGCAGTACTTC.

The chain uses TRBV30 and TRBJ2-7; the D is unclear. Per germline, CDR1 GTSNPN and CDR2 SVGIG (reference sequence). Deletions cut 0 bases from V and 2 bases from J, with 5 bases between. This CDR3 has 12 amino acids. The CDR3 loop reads CAWSVNAYEQYF. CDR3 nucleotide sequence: TGTGCCTGGAGTGTAAACGCCTACGAGCAGTACTTC.

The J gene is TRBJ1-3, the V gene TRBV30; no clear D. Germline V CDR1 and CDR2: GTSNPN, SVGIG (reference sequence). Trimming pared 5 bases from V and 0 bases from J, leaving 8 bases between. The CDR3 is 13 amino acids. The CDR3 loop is CAWDHTSGNTIYF. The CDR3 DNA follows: TGTGCCTGGGATCACACCTCTGGAAACACCATATATTTT.

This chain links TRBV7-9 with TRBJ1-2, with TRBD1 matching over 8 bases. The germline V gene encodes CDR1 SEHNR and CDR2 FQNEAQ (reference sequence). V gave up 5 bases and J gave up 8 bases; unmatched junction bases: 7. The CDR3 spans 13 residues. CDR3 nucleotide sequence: TGTGCCAGCAGCACCGGGACAGGAGTAGGCTACACCTTC. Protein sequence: CASSTGTGVGYTF.

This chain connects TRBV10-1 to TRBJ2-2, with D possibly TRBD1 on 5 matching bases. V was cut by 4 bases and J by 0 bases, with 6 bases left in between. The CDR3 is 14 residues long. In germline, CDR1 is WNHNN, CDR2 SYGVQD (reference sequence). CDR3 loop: CASSGTPNTGELFF. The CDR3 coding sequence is TGCGCCAGCAGTGGGACACCGAACACCGGGGAGCTGTTTTTT.

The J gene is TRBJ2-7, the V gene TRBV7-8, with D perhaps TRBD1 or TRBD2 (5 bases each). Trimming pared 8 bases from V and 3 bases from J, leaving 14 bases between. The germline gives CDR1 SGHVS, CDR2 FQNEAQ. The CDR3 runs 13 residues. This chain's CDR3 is CASESRDRYEQYF. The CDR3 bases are TGTGCCAGCGAATCCCGGGACCGCTACGAGCAGTACTTC.

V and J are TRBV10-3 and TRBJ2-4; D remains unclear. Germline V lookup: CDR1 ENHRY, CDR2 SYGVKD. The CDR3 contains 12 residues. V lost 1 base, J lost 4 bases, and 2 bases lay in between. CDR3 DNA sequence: TGTGCCATCAGTGAGTTAAAAAACATTCAGTACTTC. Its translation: CAISELKNIQYF.

In DNA, the CDR3 is TGTGCCAGCAGCTTAGCGCAGGGACAGGGGAAATATACGCAGTATTTT. As protein: CASSLAQGQGKYTQYF. The V gene is TRBV7-2, the J gene TRBJ2-3; TRBD1 aligns across 10 bases. The CDR3 consists of 16 residues. V was clipped by 0 bases and J by 7 bases; unmatched bases: 7. The germline gives CDR1 SGHTA, CDR2 FQGNSA.

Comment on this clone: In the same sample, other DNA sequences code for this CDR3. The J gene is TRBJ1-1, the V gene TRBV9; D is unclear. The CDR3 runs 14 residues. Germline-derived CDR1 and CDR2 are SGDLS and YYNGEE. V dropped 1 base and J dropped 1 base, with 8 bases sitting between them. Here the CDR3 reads CASSVLGSNTEAFF. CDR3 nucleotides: TGTGCCAGCAGCGTATTAGGATCGAACACTGAAGCTTTCTTT.

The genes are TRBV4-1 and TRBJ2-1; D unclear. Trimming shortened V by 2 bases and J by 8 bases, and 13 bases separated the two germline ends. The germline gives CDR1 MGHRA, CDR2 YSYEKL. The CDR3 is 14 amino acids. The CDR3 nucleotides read TGCGCCAGCAGCCAACCCCTAGTCGGACATGAGCAGTTCTTC. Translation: CASSQPLVGHEQFF.

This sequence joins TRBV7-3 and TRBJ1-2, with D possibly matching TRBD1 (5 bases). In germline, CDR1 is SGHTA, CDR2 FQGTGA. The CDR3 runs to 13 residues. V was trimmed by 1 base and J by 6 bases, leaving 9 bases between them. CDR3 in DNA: TGTGCCAGCAGCTTAAGGCAGGGAGATGGCTACACCTTC. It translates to CASSLRQGDGYTF.

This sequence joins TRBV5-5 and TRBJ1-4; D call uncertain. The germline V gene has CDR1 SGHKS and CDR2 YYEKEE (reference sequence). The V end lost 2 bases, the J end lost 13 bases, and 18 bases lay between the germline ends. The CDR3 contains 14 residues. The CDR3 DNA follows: TGTGCCAGCAGCTTTTCACCAGGAAGGTGGGGACTGTTTTTT. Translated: CASSFSPGRWGLFF.

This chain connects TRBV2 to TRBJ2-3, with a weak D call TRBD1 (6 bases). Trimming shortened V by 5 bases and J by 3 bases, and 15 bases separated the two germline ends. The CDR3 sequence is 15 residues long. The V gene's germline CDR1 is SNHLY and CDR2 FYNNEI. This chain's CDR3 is CASSQQGWETDTQYF. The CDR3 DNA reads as TGTGCCAGCAGTCAACAGGGATGGGAAACAGATACGCAGTATTTT. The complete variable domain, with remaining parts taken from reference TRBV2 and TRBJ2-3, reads EPEVTQTPSHQVTQMGQEVILRCVPISNHLYFYWYRQILGQKVEFLVSFYNNEISEKSEIFDDQFSVERPDGSNFTLKIRSTKLEDSAMYFCASSQQGWETDTQYFGPGTRLTVL.

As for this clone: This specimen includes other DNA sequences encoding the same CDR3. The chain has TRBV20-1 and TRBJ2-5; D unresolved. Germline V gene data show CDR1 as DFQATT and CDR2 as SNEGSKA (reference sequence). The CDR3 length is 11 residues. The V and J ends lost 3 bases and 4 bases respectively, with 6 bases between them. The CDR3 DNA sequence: TGCAGTGCTAGGTCGCGAGAGACCCAGTACTTC. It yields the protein CSARSRETQYF.

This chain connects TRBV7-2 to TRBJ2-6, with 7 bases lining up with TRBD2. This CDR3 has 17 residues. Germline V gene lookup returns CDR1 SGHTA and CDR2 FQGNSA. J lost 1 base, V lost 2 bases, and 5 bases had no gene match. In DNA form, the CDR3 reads TGTGCCAGCAGCTTAAGGAGGGGAGGGTCTGGGGCCAACGTCCTGACTTTC. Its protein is CASSLRRGGSGANVLTF.

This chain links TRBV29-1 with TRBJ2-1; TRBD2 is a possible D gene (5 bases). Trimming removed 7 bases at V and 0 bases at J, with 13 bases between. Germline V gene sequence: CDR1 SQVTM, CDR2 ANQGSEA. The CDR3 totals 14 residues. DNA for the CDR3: TGCAGCGGCGAGCCGGCGGGCTCCTACAATGAGCAGTTCTTC. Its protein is CSGEPAGSYNEQFF.

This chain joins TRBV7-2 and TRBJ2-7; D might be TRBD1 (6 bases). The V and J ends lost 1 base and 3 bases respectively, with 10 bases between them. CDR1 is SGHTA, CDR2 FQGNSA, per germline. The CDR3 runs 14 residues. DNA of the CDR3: TGTGCCAGCAGCTTAGGTCCAGGGGTCTACGAGCAGTACTTC. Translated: CASSLGPGVYEQYF.

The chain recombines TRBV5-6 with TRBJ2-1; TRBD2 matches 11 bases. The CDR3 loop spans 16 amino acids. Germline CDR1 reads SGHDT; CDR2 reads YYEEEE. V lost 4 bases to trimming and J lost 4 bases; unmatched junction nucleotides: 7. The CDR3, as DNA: TGTGCCAGCAGCCCCAGTCCTAGCGGGAGGTACAATGAGCAGTTCTTC. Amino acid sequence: CASSPSPSGRYNEQFF.

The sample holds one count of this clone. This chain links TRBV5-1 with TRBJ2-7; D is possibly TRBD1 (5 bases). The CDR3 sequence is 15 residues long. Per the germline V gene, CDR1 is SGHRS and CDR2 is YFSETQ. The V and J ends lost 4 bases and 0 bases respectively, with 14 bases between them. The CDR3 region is CASSEQGFSSYEQYF. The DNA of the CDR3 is TGCGCCAGCAGCGAGCAGGGTTTTAGCTCCTACGAGCAGTACTTC.

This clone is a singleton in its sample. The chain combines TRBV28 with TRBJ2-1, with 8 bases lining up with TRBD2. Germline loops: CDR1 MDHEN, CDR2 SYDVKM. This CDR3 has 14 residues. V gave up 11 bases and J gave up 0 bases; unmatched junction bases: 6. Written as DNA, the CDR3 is TGTGCCTCCAAGCGGGAGAGCTCCTACAATGAGCAGTTCTTC. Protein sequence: CASKRESSYNEQFF.

CDR3 sequence (DNA): TGTGCCAGCAGTAGGTTGTTCGTTCTTGAGCAGTACTTC. It specifies CASSRLFVLEQYF. The V and J genes are TRBV5-6 and TRBJ2-7, with no clear D. The V end was cut by 5 bases, the J end by 7 bases, with 16 bases between. The CDR3 extends over 13 amino acids. Germline V gene lookup returns CDR1 SGHDT and CDR2 YYEEEE. Variable domain in full (rest from reference TRBV5-6 and TRBJ2-7): DAGVTQSPTHLIKTRGQQVTLRCSPKSGHDTVSWYQQALGQGPQFIFQYYEEEERQRGNFPDRFSGHQFPNYSSELNVNALLLGDSALYLCASSRLFVLEQYFGPGTRLTVT.

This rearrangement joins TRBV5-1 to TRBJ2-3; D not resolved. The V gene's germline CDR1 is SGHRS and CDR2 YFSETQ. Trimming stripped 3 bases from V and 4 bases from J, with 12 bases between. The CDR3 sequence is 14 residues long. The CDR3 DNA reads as TGCGCCAGCAGCTGGGATCAAGGCGCAGATACGCAGTATTTT. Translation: CASSWDQGADTQYF.

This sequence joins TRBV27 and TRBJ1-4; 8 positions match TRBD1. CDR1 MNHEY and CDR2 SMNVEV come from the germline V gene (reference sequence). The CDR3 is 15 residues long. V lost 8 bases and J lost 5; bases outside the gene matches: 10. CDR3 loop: CASGLHRGGNEKLFF. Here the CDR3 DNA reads TGTGCCAGCGGCCTCCACAGGGGGGGAAATGAAAAACTGTTTTTT.

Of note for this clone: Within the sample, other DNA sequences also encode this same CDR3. The CDR3 DNA is TGCGCCAGCAGCTTGGCCGGGACAGAGGAAGAGACCCAGTACTTC. Translating it yields CASSLAGTEEETQYF. V and J are TRBV5-1 and TRBJ2-5, with TRBD1 identical over 7 bases. Germline-derived CDR1 and CDR2 are SGHRS and YFSETQ. With V trimmed by 0 bases and J by 3 bases, 5 bases remained unmatched. CDR3 length: 15 residues.